The sequence of this T cell receptor (beta chain) was determined in a study of blood T cell repertoires in COVID-19. About the research overall: Whether acute or convalescent, the COVID-19 samples came from the United States, Italy and Spain. PBMCs, B-cell-depleted T cells, or T cells were the source of the cDNA or gDNA that made up the material.

Germline CDR1 and CDR2: SGHTA and FQGNSA. CDR3 length equals 14 residues. Trimming took 0 bases from V and 2 from J, leaving 7 bases between them. Authors' processing steps: Estimates of nucleated cell counts were drawn from the amplification of reference gene primers. Libraries were prepared by immunoSEQ multiplex PCR; TCRdb keeps only in-frame clonotypes and omits some of them. For V, J and clone size, that table is used; D and trimming come from the DNA. The repertoire has about 58,000 clones, almost 90% of them found once; the top ten carry about an eighth. The rearrangement joins TRBV7-2 to TRBJ1-2; no clear D. The receptor was derived from a man in his 60s with active COVID-19. Sequencing was performed on peripheral blood. In DNA form, the CDR3 reads TGTGCCAGCAGCTTAGCGGCACAGAACTATGGCTACACCTTC. Translated, it gives CASSLAAQNYGYTF.